This T cell receptor beta chain was obtained from a study of beta chain features in type 1 diabetes. Findings and caveats of the study: Shorter TCRB CDR3s, moderately but significantly so, marked every one of the four CD4+ subsets in Type 1 diabetes patients. Fewer insertions but more deletions were seen at VDJ junctions in type 1 diabetes patients.

The germline gives CDR1 SGHTA, CDR2 FQGNSA. The CDR3 loop spans 16 amino acids. The V and J ends lost 6 bases and 6 bases, in that order; junction bases with no gene match: 16. Isolated RNA was reverse transcribed in full, so expressed TCRB transcripts were sequenced. Using immunoSEQ multiplex PCR, the repertoire was profiled, and TCRdb retains in-frame clones only, with some absent. There are approximately 260,000 clones in the sample; about a fifth occur only once, and less than 0.035% lies in the top ten. This clone has just a few counts. The antigen remains unidentified. The chain has TRBV7-2 and TRBJ2-7, with TRBD1 matching over 8 bases. Sample: naive CD4+ T cells from blood. The origin of this receptor is a woman in her forties with type 1 diabetes. The CDR3 DNA reads as TGTGCCAGCAGATATTCTAGGCTAGGGACAGGAGGCGAGCAGTACTTC. This gives the protein CASRYSRLGTGGEQYF.